Listed below are T cell receptor beta chains from one sample, sequenced in a study of T cell responses to AZD1222 COVID-19 vaccine. Some clones are missing from TCRdb's copy, which holds only in-frame ones; the method was immunoSEQ multiplex PCR. The sample includes about 150,000 clones, 80% to 95% of them seen just once. This material consisted of peripheral blood, taken on day 0 of AZD1222 vaccination. The receptor set was obtained from an adult in good health. Each CDR3 is given with its conserved first and last residue. Each record gives: clone size, V gene, J gene, D gene, CDR3 protein, CDR3 DNA. A D gene is named only where the DNA matches it firmly. Only part of the rows carry a size: once, few, many, or a class if the clone is expanded.

once	TRBV6-5	TRBJ1-1	-	CASSRRQNTEAFF	TGTGCCAGCAGTCGGAGACAGAACACTGAAGCTTTCTTT
-	TRBV4-1	TRBJ2-1	-	CASSQGDGGNEQFF	TGCGCCAGCAGCCAAGGGGACGGAGGCAATGAGCAGTTCTTC
-	TRBV7-3	TRBJ2-3	-	CASSLWGDTQYF	TGTGCCAGCAGCTTATGGGGAGATACGCAGTATTTT
-	TRBV11-3	TRBJ2-3	TRBD1	CASSLGQGITDTQYF	TGTGCCAGCAGCCTCGGACAGGGGATAACAGATACGCAGTATTTT
-	TRBV6-5	TRBJ1-3	-	CASSKDLSGNTIYF	TGTGCCAGCAGTAAGGATCTCTCTGGAAACACCATATATTTT
-	TRBV27	TRBJ2-7	TRBD2	CASSFSREGYEQYF	TGTGCCAGCAGTTTTTCAAGGGAGGGCTACGAGCAGTACTTC
-	TRBV27	TRBJ1-2	TRBD1	CASSLSAGTVWANYGYTF	TGTGCCAGCAGTTTATCCGCCGGGACAGTTTGGGCTAACTATGGCTACACCTTC
-	TRBV6-2/TRBV6-3	TRBJ2-5	-	CASSFGGAVRETQYF	TGTGCCAGCAGTTTTGGAGGGGCCGTCCGGGAGACCCAGTACTTC
-	TRBV27	TRBJ2-1	TRBD2	CASSSWTSSLEQFF	TGTGCCAGCAGTTCATGGACTAGTAGTCTTGAGCAGTTCTTC
-	TRBV2	TRBJ2-7	-	CASSDRQGYYEQYF	TGTGCCAGCAGTGACCGGCAGGGGTACTACGAGCAGTACTTC
-	TRBV12-5	TRBJ2-7	TRBD1	CASGLFRWTGSSYEQYF	TGTGCTAGTGGTTTGTTCCGGTGGACAGGGAGCTCCTACGAGCAGTACTTC
few	TRBV27	TRBJ1-5	-	CASSLTFRLQPQHF	TGTGCCAGCAGTTTAACCTTTCGGCTACAGCCCCAGCATTTT
-	TRBV30	TRBJ1-5	TRBD1	CAWSRTGGGQPQHF	TGTGCCTGGAGTCGGACAGGGGGCGGCCAGCCCCAGCATTTT
-	TRBV7-9	TRBJ2-7	-	CASSLGQVYEQYF	TGTGCCAGCAGCTTAGGACAGGTCTACGAGCAGTACTTC
-	TRBV12-3/TRBV12-4	TRBJ2-5	-	CASSLVGTQYF	TGTGCCAGCAGTTTAGTGGGGACCCAGTACTTC
-	TRBV7-2	TRBJ2-7	-	CASSFERGTYEQYF	TGTGCCAGCAGCTTCGAACGGGGTACCTACGAGCAGTACTTC
-	TRBV24-1	TRBJ1-2	-	CATSDFDGIYTF	TGTGCCACCAGTGATTTCGACGGTATCTACACCTTC
-	TRBV11-1	TRBJ1-4	-	CASSLSLANEKLFF	TGTGCCAGCAGCTTATCTCTCGCTAATGAAAAACTGTTTTTT
-	TRBV9	TRBJ2-7	TRBD2	CASSPLGTSGSVEDEQYF	TGTGCCAGCAGCCCCCTGGGGACTAGCGGGTCAGTGGAGGACGAGCAGTACTTC
-	TRBV27	TRBJ2-7	-	CASRPGSGGTYEQYF	TGTGCCAGCAGGCCCGGGTCTGGGGGGACCTACGAGCAGTACTTC
-	TRBV15	TRBJ1-2	-	CATSPDRGLYGYTF	TGTGCCACCAGTCCCGATCGAGGGCTCTATGGCTACACCTTC
-	TRBV5-8	TRBJ1-6	-	CASSLWNSPLHF	TGTGCCAGCAGCTTATGGAATTCACCCCTCCACTTT
-	TRBV3-1/TRBV3-2	TRBJ1-4	-	CASSLRGTNEKLFF	TGTGCCAGCAGCCTCCGGGGGACTAATGAAAAACTGTTTTTT
-	TRBV4-2	TRBJ1-1	-	CASSQVWPPAPPLVPFF	TGTGCCAGCAGCCAAGTCTGGCCACCCGCCCCGCCTTTGGTTCCTTTCTTT
-	TRBV5-4	TRBJ1-6	-	CASSLGQGGSPLHF	TGTGCCAGCAGCTTGGGGCAGGGCGGTTCACCCCTCCACTTT
-	TRBV7-9	TRBJ1-5	-	CASSLVQGTSHQPQHF	TGTGCCAGCAGCTTAGTGCAGGGGACTAGCCATCAGCCCCAGCATTTT
-	TRBV30	TRBJ1-2	-	CAWSENRDYGYTF	TGTGCCTGGAGTGAAAACAGGGACTATGGCTACACCTTC
-	TRBV24-1	TRBJ2-3	TRBD1	CATSDSPGTGGGEDTQYF	TGTGCCACCAGTGATTCCCCCGGGACAGGGGGCGGTGAAGATACGCAGTATTTT
once	TRBV30	TRBJ2-3	TRBD1	CAWSPGRGLTDTQYF	TGTGCCTGGAGTCCCGGAAGGGGGCTCACAGATACGCAGTATTTT
once	TRBV18	TRBJ1-2	TRBD1	CASSPGQEYGYTF	TGTGCCAGCTCACCGGGACAGGAGTATGGCTACACCTTC
-	TRBV5-1	TRBJ1-6	TRBD1	CASSQTPGTGSSPLHF	TGCGCCAGCAGCCAGACCCCCGGGACAGGGAGTTCACCCCTCCACTTT
-	TRBV6-6	TRBJ2-7	-	CASSYSHEQYF	TGTGCCAGCAGTTACTCCCACGAGCAGTACTTC
-	TRBV11-3	TRBJ2-3	-	CASSATSDTQYF	TGTGCCAGCAGCGCGACCTCTGATACGCAGTATTTT
-	TRBV6-5	TRBJ1-2	TRBD1	CASSYSGQGRGYTF	TGTGCCAGCAGTTACTCGGGACAGGGGAGAGGCTACACCTTC
-	TRBV7-2	TRBJ2-2	TRBD1	CASTEGATNTGELFF	TGTGCCAGCACCGAGGGGGCCACGAACACCGGGGAGCTGTTTTTT
-	TRBV5-1	TRBJ2-7	-	CASSLQVSSYEQYF	TGCGCCAGCAGCTTGCAGGTCAGCTCCTACGAGCAGTACTTC
-	TRBV7-2	TRBJ2-3	-	CASSPRWDTQYF	TGTGCCAGCAGCCCCCGCTGGGATACGCAGTATTTT
-	TRBV5-4	TRBJ1-3	TRBD1	CASSPQGTAGNTIYF	TGTGCCAGCAGTCCTCAGGGGACAGCTGGAAACACCATATATTTT
-	TRBV10-1	TRBJ1-5	-	CASSEEGKQPQHF	TGCGCCAGCAGTGAGGAAGGGAAACAGCCCCAGCATTTT
-	TRBV19	TRBJ1-1	-	CASSVQSWGTEAFF	TGTGCCAGTAGTGTTCAGAGTTGGGGGACTGAAGCTTTCTTT